These 17 T cell receptor beta chains originate from one sample sequenced in a study of cytomegalovirus exposure and HLA in healthy donors. The study ran its PCR with 60 Vbeta and 13 Jbeta primers. The method was immunoSEQ multiplex PCR; TCRdb's version includes in-frame clones alone and lacks a portion of them. The profile covers 200,000 or so clones, with roughly four fifths appearing a single time and approximately 6.5% taken by the ten largest. Sequenced input: PBMCs. These receptor sequences come from a woman between 45 and 60 years old in good health and CMV-seropositive.

The chain combines TRBV15 with TRBJ2-7; 8 nucleotides line up with TRBD1. Germline V lookup: CDR1 LNHNV, CDR2 YYDKDF (reference sequence). Losses at the gene ends were 0 bases for V and 5 bases for J; bases not matched to a gene: 9. This CDR3 has 16 amino acids. The CDR3 DNA sequence: TGTGCCACCAGCAGAGATACGGGAGACAGGGGAAACGAGCAGTACTTC. Translated, it gives CATSRDTGDRGNEQYF. The entire variable domain, with the rest obtained from reference TRBV15 and TRBJ2-7, is as follows: DAMVIQNPRYQVTQFGKPVTLSCSQTLNHNVMYWYQQKSSQAPKLLFHYYDKDFNNEADTPDNFQSRRPNTSFCFLDIRSPGLGDTAMYLCATSRDTGDRGNEQYFGPGTRLTVT.

The chain is built from TRBV7-9 and TRBJ2-3; TRBD1 is a possible D gene (5 bases). V was pared by 1 base and J by 2 bases, with 16 bases between. Germline lookup yields CDR1 SEHNR and CDR2 FQNEAQ (reference sequence). The CDR3 is 17 residues long. The CDR3 DNA is TGTGCCAGCAGCTTAGGATTCAGGGTAAAACTCACAGATACGCAGTATTTT. This gives the protein CASSLGFRVKLTDTQYF.

CDR3 coding DNA: TGTGCCAGCTCGCCCGGACTAGCGGGGACTAATGAGCAGTTCTTC. Encoded protein: CASSPGLAGTNEQFF. The V and J genes are TRBV18 and TRBJ2-1, with 12 bases that match TRBD2. Germline V gene data show CDR1 as KGHSH and CDR2 as LQKENI. The CDR3 runs to 15 residues. Germline trimming cut 6 bases from V and 7 bases from J; bases unmatched to any gene: 7.

The CDR3, as DNA: TGTGCCAGCAGTCGACAGGGGGTCACATATGGCTACACCTTC. Its translation is CASSRQGVTYGYTF. This chain connects TRBV6-5 to TRBJ1-2; TRBD1 matches 9 bases. Trimming took 5 bases from V and 5 from J; bases not matched to a gene: 6. The CDR3 contains 14 residues. From germline, CDR1 is MNHEY and CDR2 SVGAGI.

The chain links TRBV19 to TRBJ2-4, with a weak D call TRBD1 (5 bases). The CDR3 is 17 amino acids. Germline-derived CDR1 and CDR2 are LNHDA and SQIVND (reference sequence). Trimming removed 0 bases from V and 3 bases from J, with 15 bases in between. This chain's CDR3 is CASSIDSAGNGKNIQYF. The CDR3 nucleotides are TGTGCCAGTAGTATAGATTCGGCAGGGAATGGCAAAAACATTCAGTACTTC.

DNA for the CDR3: TGTGCCAGCAGCTCAGGGGGCGGCTATGGCTACACCTTC. Its translation: CASSSGGGYGYTF. V and J are TRBV7-3 and TRBJ1-2, with 8 bases lining up with TRBD1. J lost 4 bases, V lost 4 bases, and 2 bases had no gene match. The CDR3 has 13 residues. Germline loops: CDR1 SGHTA, CDR2 FQGTGA.

Concerning this clone: Other nucleotide sequences from this sample produce the same CDR3. The chain recombines TRBV28 with TRBJ2-7, with D unclear. The germline gives CDR1 MDHEN, CDR2 SYDVKM. V was trimmed by 6 bases and J by 3 bases, leaving 9 bases between them. The CDR3 loop spans 12 amino acids. The CDR3 reads CASSSSSYEQYF. The CDR3 region has the DNA TGTGCCAGCAGCTCCTCTAGCTACGAGCAGTACTTC.

J is TRBJ2-3 and V is TRBV5-4, with 7 bases fitting TRBD1. Germline V gene sequence: CDR1 SGHNT, CDR2 YYREEE (reference sequence). With 9 bases clipped from V and 3 bases from J, the junction kept 4 bases outside the gene matches. The CDR3 length is 12 residues. The CDR3 sequence: CATKQGTDTQYF. As DNA, the CDR3 is TGTGCCACCAAACAGGGGACAGATACGCAGTATTTT.

The rearrangement links TRBV6-5 to TRBJ2-1; possibly TRBD2 for D (6 bases). This CDR3 spans 16 amino acids. Trimming pared 0 bases from V and 7 bases from J, leaving 16 bases between. Per the germline V gene, CDR1 is MNHEY and CDR2 is SVGAGI. This CDR3 is CASSYSGSAGFNEQFF. The CDR3 DNA follows: TGTGCCAGCAGTTACTCGGGTTCTGCGGGATTTAATGAGCAGTTCTTC.

The V and J genes are TRBV5-4 and TRBJ2-2; D remains unclear. The CDR3 runs 14 residues. Trimming removed 4 bases at V and 6 bases at J, with 13 bases between. Germline CDR1 and CDR2: SGHNT and YYREEE (reference sequence). The CDR3 DNA reads as TGTGCCAGCAGCCAGTTGAGTAGCCCCGGGGAGCTGTTTTTT. Translated: CASSQLSSPGELFF.

This rearrangement joins TRBV7-9 to TRBJ2-1, with D possibly matching TRBD2 (5 bases). V lost 5 bases to trimming and J lost 6 bases, with 11 bases between them. The CDR3 spans 13 residues. Germline loops: CDR1 SEHNR, CDR2 FQNEAQ (reference sequence). Here the CDR3 DNA reads TGTGCCAGCAGCCCACAACTAGGCAATGAGCAGTTCTTC. This codes for CASSPQLGNEQFF.

V usage is TRBV7-9 and J usage is TRBJ2-3, with 8 bases identical to TRBD2. The CDR3 covers 17 residues. The germline V gene has CDR1 SEHNR and CDR2 FQNEAQ (reference sequence). V lost 2 bases to trimming and J lost 4 bases; unmatched junction nucleotides: 11. The CDR3 protein is CASSLRYGTRDPDTQYF. The CDR3 nucleotides are TGTGCCAGCAGCTTAAGGTACGGGACTAGAGATCCAGATACGCAGTATTTT.

The genes are TRBV18 and TRBJ2-7; 7 nucleotides align to TRBD1. In germline, CDR1 is KGHSH, CDR2 LQKENI. J was trimmed by 3 bases and V by 3 bases; bases with no gene match: 8. CDR3 size: 15 residues. The CDR3 loop reads CASSPTGQSSYEQYF. As DNA, the CDR3 is TGTGCCAGCTCACCGACGGGACAGAGCAGCTACGAGCAGTACTTC.

This clone occurred a few times. J is TRBJ1-6 and V is TRBV10-1; D possibly corresponds to TRBD1 (5 bases). The germline V and J ends were trimmed by 0 bases and 12 bases, with 6 bases remaining between them. The CDR3 consists of 12 residues. Germline loops: CDR1 WNHNN, CDR2 SYGVQD (reference sequence). For the CDR3, the DNA is TGCGCCAGCAGTGAGTCCCAGGGACCCCTCCACTTT. This encodes CASSESQGPLHF.

V gene TRBV10-3 combines with J gene TRBJ2-6, with 9 bases matching TRBD1. CDR1 is ENHRY and CDR2 is SYGVKD in the germline V gene. The CDR3 consists of 17 residues. J gave up 4 bases and V 6 bases, and 10 bases lay outside the gene matches. CDR3 sequence (DNA): TGTGCCATCAGCCCTGGACAGGGGCGGGTCGGGGCCAACGTCCTGACTTTC. Amino acid sequence: CAISPGQGRVGANVLTF.

This sequence joins TRBV5-1 and TRBJ2-4; 7 bases are a match to TRBD2. Germline V lookup: CDR1 SGHRS, CDR2 YFSETQ. V lost 4 bases to trimming and J lost 15 bases; unmatched junction nucleotides: 13. This CDR3 is 13 amino acids long. Written as DNA, the CDR3 is TGCGCCAGCAGCCCGGATTTAGCGGGTAGTTGGTACTTC. Its protein is CASSPDLAGSWYF. Supplemented by reference TRBV5-1 and TRBJ2-4, the full variable domain reads KAGVTQTPRYLIKTRGQQVTLSCSPISGHRSVSWYQQTPGQGLQFLFEYFSETQRNKGNFPGRFSGRQFSNSRSEMNVSTLELGDSALYLCASSPDLAGSWYFGAGTRLSVL.

V gene TRBV10-3 combines with J gene TRBJ2-1, with 7 nucleotides matching TRBD1. The ends lost 10 bases at V and 8 bases at J; junction bases unmatched: 14. The CDR3 sequence is 14 residues long. Per germline, CDR1 ENHRY and CDR2 SYGVKD. This CDR3 is CATGRQGVRDEQFF. As DNA, the CDR3 is TGTGCCACAGGGAGACAGGGTGTGAGGGATGAGCAGTTCTTC.